These 20 T cell receptor beta chains originate from one sample sequenced in a study of PD-1 blockade in classical Hodgkin lymphoma. Time point reported: cycle 4 day 1 (C4D1), after less than seven weeks of nivolumab. In every patient, relapse followed autologous stem cell transplantation, while exposure to brentuximab vedotin differed. It was by magnetic negative selection that CD4+ T cells were purified from thawed PBMCs. Method: immunoSEQ multiplex PCR; TCRdb's copy keeps in-frame clones and lacks some. The data show around 25,000 clones, around 75% seen once. The input for sequencing was CD4+ T cells from blood, taken before the fourth cycle of nivolumab. These receptors were taken from a human donor with classical Hodgkin lymphoma.

V usage is TRBV30 and J usage is TRBJ2-6; D call uncertain. CDR1 and CDR2 (germline): GTSNPN, SVGIG (reference sequence). The V gene lost 0 bases and the J gene lost 0 bases, with 6 bases spanning the gap. This CDR3 contains 15 residues. The CDR3 DNA follows: TGTGCCTGGAGTGTCGCAAGCTCTGGGGCCAACGTCCTGACTTTC. It specifies CAWSVASSGANVLTF. The whole variable domain, remainder taken from reference TRBV30 and TRBJ2-6, is SQTIHQWPATLVQPVGSPLSLECTVEGTSNPNLYWYRQAAGRGLQLLFYSVGIGQISSEVPQNLSASRPQDRQFILSSKKLLLSDSGFYLCAWSVASSGANVLTFGAGSRLTVL.

A few counts support this clone. The V call is TRBV28, the J call TRBJ2-1, with D perhaps TRBD1 (5 bases). Germline V gene sequence: CDR1 MDHEN, CDR2 SYDVKM. The CDR3 length is 16 residues. V lost 6 bases and J 0 bases, leaving 15 bases between the germline ends. The CDR3 here is CASSRGHSSSYNEQFF. Here the CDR3 DNA reads TGTGCCAGCAGCCGTGGACACTCCAGCTCCTACAATGAGCAGTTCTTC.

The chain has TRBV6-4 and TRBJ2-3, with a weak D call TRBD1 (5 bases). CDR3 length equals 15 residues. Between the trimmed V and J ends, which lost 2 bases and 2 bases, there was a span of 11 bases. Germline lookup yields CDR1 MRHNA and CDR2 SNTAGT. CDR3 in amino acids: CASSDQGMNTDTQYF. CDR3 in DNA: TGTGCCAGCAGTGACCAGGGAATGAACACAGATACGCAGTATTTT.

The chain carries TRBV7-7 and TRBJ2-1; D unclear. The germline V gene encodes CDR1 SSHAT and CDR2 FNYEAQ (reference sequence). This CDR3 is 13 amino acids long. V was cut by 6 bases and J by 7 bases, with 13 bases left in between. CDR3 bases: TGTGCCAGCAGGGGCCTCACGGAGAATGAGCAGTTCTTC. Encoded protein: CASRGLTENEQFF. The full variable domain, with the rest looked up from reference TRBV7-7 and TRBJ2-1, is GAGVSQSPRYKVTKRGQDVTLRCDPISSHATLYWYQQALGQGPEFLTYFNYEAQPDKSGLPSDRFSAERPEGSISTLTIQRTEQRDSAMYRCASRGLTENEQFFGPGTRLTVL.

This clone occurred a few times. The J gene is TRBJ1-1, the V gene TRBV10-3; D is ambiguous. V lost 6 bases to trimming and J lost 1 base, with 9 bases between them. Germline values: CDR1 ENHRY, CDR2 SYGVKD. The CDR3 has 13 residues. In nucleotides, the CDR3 is TGTGCCATCAGGCTGGACCAGAACACTGAAGCTTTCTTT. It codes for CAIRLDQNTEAFF.

The chain links TRBV7-2 to TRBJ2-1, with TRBD1 matching 8 bases. This CDR3 is built from 13 residues. CDR1 SGHTA and CDR2 FQGNSA come from the germline V gene. Germline trimming cut 5 bases from V and 13 bases from J; bases unmatched to any gene: 10. The CDR3 reads CASSVQGAPPQFF. As DNA, the CDR3 is TGTGCCAGCAGCGTTCAGGGGGCACCCCCTCAGTTCTTC.

V and J are TRBV6-6 and TRBJ2-7; D is undetermined. The CDR3 runs 11 residues. The V and J ends lost 4 bases and 3 bases respectively, with 4 bases between them. Germline V gene data show CDR1 as MNHNY and CDR2 as SVGAGI (reference sequence). Here the CDR3 DNA reads TGTGCCAGCAGTTCTAACTACGAGCAGTACTTC. It specifies CASSSNYEQYF.

The rearrangement joins TRBV11-3 to TRBJ2-5; 12 bases align to TRBD2. CDR1 is SGHNT, CDR2 YENEEA, per germline. The CDR3 length is 17 residues. J gave up 4 bases and V 5 bases, and 11 bases lay outside the gene matches. CDR3 DNA: TGTGCCAGCAGCCTAACTAGCGGGGGGCCGATGGGAGAGACCCAGTACTTC. It specifies CASSLTSGGPMGETQYF.

This rearrangement joins TRBV5-1 to TRBJ2-5; either TRBD1 or TRBD2 may fit D (6 bases each). CDR1 is SGHRS, CDR2 YFSETQ, per germline. V lost 0 bases to trimming and J lost 2 bases, with 11 bases between them. The CDR3 runs to 15 residues. The CDR3 spells CASSLDGGPQETQYF. The CDR3 DNA sequence: TGCGCCAGCAGCTTGGATGGGGGGCCACAAGAGACCCAGTACTTC.

V is TRBV9 and J is TRBJ2-7, with unresolved D. Germline V gives CDR1 SGDLS, CDR2 YYNGEE. The V gene lost 0 bases and the J gene lost 2 bases, with 9 bases spanning the gap. CDR3 length: 14 residues. CDR3 protein: CASSVDSLPYEQYF. The CDR3 DNA reads TGTGCCAGCAGCGTAGACTCACTCCCCTACGAGCAGTACTTC.

V gene TRBV11-2 combines with J gene TRBJ1-5; D ambiguous. This CDR3 contains 13 residues. Per germline, CDR1 SGHAT and CDR2 FQNNGV. Trimming removed 4 bases at V and 4 bases at J, with 8 bases between. The DNA for the CDR3 is TGTGCCAGCAGCTCGGCGGGAAATCAGCCCCAGCATTTT. Translation gives CASSSAGNQPQHF.

The rearrangement uses TRBV9 and TRBJ1-4; 8 bases are a match to TRBD1. The CDR3 contains 16 residues. The V gene's germline CDR1 is SGDLS and CDR2 YYNGEE. V lost 2 bases to trimming and J lost 4 bases; unmatched junction nucleotides: 7. The chain's CDR3 is CASSVSTGGNNEKLFF. In DNA form, the CDR3 reads TGTGCCAGCAGCGTCTCTACAGGGGGGAATAATGAAAAACTGTTTTTT. The whole variable domain, filled in from reference TRBV9 and TRBJ1-4, reads DSGVTQTPKHLITATGQRVTLRCSPRSGDLSVYWYQQSLDQGLQFLIQYYNGEERAKGNILERFSAQQFPDLHSELNLSSLELGDSALYFCASSVSTGGNNEKLFFGSGTQLSVL.

Written as DNA, the CDR3 is TGTGCCAGCTCAGGACAGGGTGGGGAGACCCAGTACTTC. This codes for CASSGQGGETQYF. J is TRBJ2-5 and V is TRBV18, with TRBD1 identical over 8 bases. With V trimmed by 5 bases and J by 5 bases, 4 bases remained unmatched. Germline V gene data show CDR1 as KGHSH and CDR2 as LQKENI. The CDR3 is made up of 13 amino acids. The full variable domain, rest sourced from reference TRBV18 and TRBJ2-5, is NAGVMQNPRHLVRRRGQEARLRCSPMKGHSHVYWYRQLPEEGLKFMVYLQKENIIDESGMPKERFSAEFPKEGPSILRIQQVVRGDSAAYFCASSGQGGETQYFGPGTRLLVL.

The chain employs TRBV6-5 and TRBJ2-1, with TRBD2 identical over 8 bases. Germline-derived CDR1 and CDR2 are MNHEY and SVGAGI. The CDR3 consists of 16 residues. The trim removed 0 bases at V and 7 bases at J, leaving 8 bases unmatched. The CDR3 loop reads CASSYSGTRARNEQFF. CDR3 in DNA: TGTGCCAGCAGTTACTCCGGGACTAGGGCCAGGAATGAGCAGTTCTTC.

V and J are TRBV6-6 and TRBJ1-1, with D uncertain. Germline V gives CDR1 MNHNY, CDR2 SVGAGI (reference sequence). Trimming took off 6 bases at V and 1 base at J, with 9 bases between the two ends. The CDR3 totals 13 residues. The CDR3 coding sequence is TGTGCCAGCAGAGACGCGGGGAACACTGAAGCTTTCTTT. Protein product: CASRDAGNTEAFF.

The CDR3 nucleotides are TGTGCCTGGAGTCTTTCAAGCGCTGAAGCTTTCTTT. It yields the protein CAWSLSSAEAFF. This chain links TRBV30 with TRBJ1-1; D unresolved. This CDR3 is 12 amino acids long. Between the trimmed V and J ends, which lost 2 bases and 6 bases, there was a span of 10 bases. CDR1 and CDR2 (germline): GTSNPN, SVGIG (reference sequence).

The rearrangement links TRBV9 to TRBJ2-3; 8 bases agree with TRBD1. V lost 2 bases and J lost 4; bases outside the gene matches: 3. CDR1 is SGDLS, CDR2 YYNGEE, per germline. CDR3 length: 14 amino acids. The CDR3 region has the DNA TGTGCCAGCAGCGTTCAGGGGGCCGCAGATACGCAGTATTTT. Translated: CASSVQGAADTQYF.

The chain uses TRBV9 and TRBJ1-1, with D unclear. The V and J ends lost 0 bases and 8 bases respectively, with 8 bases between them. The CDR3 has 12 amino acids. Looked up from germline, CDR1 is SGDLS and CDR2 is YYNGEE. CDR3 sequence reads: CASSVVGGEAFF. The CDR3 DNA follows: TGTGCCAGCAGCGTAGTGGGCGGAGAAGCTTTCTTT.

The chain combines TRBV29-1 with TRBJ1-1; no clear D. CDR3 length: 11 residues. Germline assignment: CDR1 SQVTM and CDR2 ANQGSEA. Trimming took 7 bases from V and 11 from J, leaving 17 bases between them. The CDR3 protein is CSASDNEGAFF. CDR3 nucleotides: TGCAGCGCCAGCGACAATGAGGGCGCTTTCTTT.

The V gene is TRBV5-1, the J gene TRBJ2-6; TRBD1 agrees at 8 bases. The CDR3 runs to 16 residues. Germline V CDR1 and CDR2: SGHRS, YFSETQ. The V segment lost 7 bases and the J segment 0 bases; nucleotides outside the gene matches: 6. In DNA form, the CDR3 reads TGCGCCAGCTCGGACAGGGTGGGCTCTGGGGCCAACGTCCTGACTTTC. Protein product: CASSDRVGSGANVLTF.